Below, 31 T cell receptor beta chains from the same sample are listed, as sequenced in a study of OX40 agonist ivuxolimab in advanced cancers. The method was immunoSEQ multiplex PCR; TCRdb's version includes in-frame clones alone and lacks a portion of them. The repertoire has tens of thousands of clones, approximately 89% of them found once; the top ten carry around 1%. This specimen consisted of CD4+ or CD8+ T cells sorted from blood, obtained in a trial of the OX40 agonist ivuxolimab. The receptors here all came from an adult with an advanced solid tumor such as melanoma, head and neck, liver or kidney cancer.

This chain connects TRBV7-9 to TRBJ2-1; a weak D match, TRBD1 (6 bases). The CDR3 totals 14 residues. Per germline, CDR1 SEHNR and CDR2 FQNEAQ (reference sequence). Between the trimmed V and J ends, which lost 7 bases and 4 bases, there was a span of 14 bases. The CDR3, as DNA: TGTGCCAGCATCAGGGGTCTCTCGTACAATGAGCAGTTCTTC. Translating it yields CASIRGLSYNEQFF.

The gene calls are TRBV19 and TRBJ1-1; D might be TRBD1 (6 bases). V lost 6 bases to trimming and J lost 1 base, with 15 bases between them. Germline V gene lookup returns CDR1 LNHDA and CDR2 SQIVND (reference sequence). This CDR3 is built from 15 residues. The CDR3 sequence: CASSPGQWGNTEAFF. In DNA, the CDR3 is TGTGCCAGTAGCCCCGGACAGTGGGGGAACACTGAAGCTTTCTTT.

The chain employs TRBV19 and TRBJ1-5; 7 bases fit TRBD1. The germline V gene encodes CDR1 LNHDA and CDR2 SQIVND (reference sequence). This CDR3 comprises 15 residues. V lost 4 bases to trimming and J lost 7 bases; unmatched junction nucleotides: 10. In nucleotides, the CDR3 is TGTGCCAGTAGTACCTACACAGGGGAGGGGCAGCCCCAGCATTTT. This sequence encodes CASSTYTGEGQPQHF.

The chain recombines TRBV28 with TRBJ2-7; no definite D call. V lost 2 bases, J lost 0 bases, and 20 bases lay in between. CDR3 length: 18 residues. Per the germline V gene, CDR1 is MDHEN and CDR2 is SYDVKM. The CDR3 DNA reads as TGTGCCAGCAGTTTACCTAAAACTCGGACGGCAAGCTCCTACGAGCAGTACTTC. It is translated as CASSLPKTRTASSYEQYF.

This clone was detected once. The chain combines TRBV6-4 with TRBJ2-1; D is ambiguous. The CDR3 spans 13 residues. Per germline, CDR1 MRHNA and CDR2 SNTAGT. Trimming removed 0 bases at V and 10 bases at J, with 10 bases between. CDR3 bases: TGTGCCAGCAGTGACTCCCTAGTAGGAGAGCAGTTCTTC. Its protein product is CASSDSLVGEQFF.

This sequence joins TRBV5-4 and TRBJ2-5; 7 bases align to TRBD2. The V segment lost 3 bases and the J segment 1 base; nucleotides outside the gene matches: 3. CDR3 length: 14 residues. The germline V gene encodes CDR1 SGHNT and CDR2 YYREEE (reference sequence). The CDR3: CASSSGGSQETQYF. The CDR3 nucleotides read TGTGCCAGCAGCTCCGGGGGGTCCCAAGAGACCCAGTACTTC.

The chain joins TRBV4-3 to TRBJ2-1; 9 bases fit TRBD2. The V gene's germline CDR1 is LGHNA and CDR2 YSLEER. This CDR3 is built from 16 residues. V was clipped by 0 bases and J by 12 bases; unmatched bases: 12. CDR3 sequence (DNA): TGCGCCAGCAGCCAAGATGGTGGGCTAGCGGGAATTAGGCAGTTCTTC. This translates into CASSQDGGLAGIRQFF.

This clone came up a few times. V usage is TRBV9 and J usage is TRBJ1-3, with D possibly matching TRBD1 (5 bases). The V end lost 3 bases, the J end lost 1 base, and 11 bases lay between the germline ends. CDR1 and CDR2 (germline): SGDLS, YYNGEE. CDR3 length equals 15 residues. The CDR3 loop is CASSAGRVSGNTIYF. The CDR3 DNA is TGTGCCAGCAGCGCAGGCAGGGTATCTGGAAACACCATATATTTT.

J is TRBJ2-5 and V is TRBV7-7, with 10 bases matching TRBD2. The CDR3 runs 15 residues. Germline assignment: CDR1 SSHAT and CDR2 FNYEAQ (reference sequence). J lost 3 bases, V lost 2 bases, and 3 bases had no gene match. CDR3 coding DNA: TGTGCCAGCAGCTTACTAGGACTAGCGGAAGAGACCCAGTACTTC. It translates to CASSLLGLAEETQYF.

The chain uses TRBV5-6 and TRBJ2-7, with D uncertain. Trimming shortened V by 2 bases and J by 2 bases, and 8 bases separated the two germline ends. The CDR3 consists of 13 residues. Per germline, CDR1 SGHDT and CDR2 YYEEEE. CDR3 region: CASSFTTTYEQYF. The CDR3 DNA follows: TGTGCCAGCAGCTTCACTACCACCTACGAGCAGTACTTC.

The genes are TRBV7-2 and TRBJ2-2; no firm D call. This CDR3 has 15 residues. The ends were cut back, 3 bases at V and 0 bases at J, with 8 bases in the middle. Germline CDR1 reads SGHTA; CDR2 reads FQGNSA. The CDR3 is CASSFRKANTGELFF. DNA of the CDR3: TGTGCCAGCAGCTTCCGGAAAGCGAACACCGGGGAGCTGTTTTTT.

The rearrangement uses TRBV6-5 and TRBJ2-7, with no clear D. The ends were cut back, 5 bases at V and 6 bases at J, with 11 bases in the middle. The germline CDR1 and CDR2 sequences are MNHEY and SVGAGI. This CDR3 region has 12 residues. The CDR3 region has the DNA TGTGCCAGCAGTGAATCGTACAGCGAGCAGTACTTC. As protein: CASSESYSEQYF.

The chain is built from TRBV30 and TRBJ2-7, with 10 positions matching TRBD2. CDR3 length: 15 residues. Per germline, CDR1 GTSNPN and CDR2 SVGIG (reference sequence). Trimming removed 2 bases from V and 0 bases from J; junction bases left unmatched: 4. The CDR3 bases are TGTGCCTGGAGTCGTAGCGGGGGGAGCTCCTACGAGCAGTACTTC. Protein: CAWSRSGGSSYEQYF.

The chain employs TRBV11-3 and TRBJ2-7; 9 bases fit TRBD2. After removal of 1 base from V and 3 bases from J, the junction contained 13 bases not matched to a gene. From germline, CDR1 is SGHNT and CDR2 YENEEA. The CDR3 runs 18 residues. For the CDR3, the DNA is TGTGCCAGCAGCTTAGCACTAGGGGGAGTAGCGGGAGTCTACGAGCAGTACTTC. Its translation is CASSLALGGVAGVYEQYF.

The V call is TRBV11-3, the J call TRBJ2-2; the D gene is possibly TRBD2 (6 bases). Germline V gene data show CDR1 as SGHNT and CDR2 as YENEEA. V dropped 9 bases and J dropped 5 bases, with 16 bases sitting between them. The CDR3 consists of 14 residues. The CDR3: CASSLGGKTGELFF. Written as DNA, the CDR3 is TGTGCCAGTTCGCTGGGGGGTAAAACCGGGGAGCTGTTTTTT. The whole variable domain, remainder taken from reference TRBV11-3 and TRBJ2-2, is EAGVVQSPRYKIIEKKQPVAFWCNPISGHNTLYWYLQNLGQGPELLIRYENEEAVDDSQLPKDRFSAERLKGVDSTLKIQPAELGDSAVYLCASSLGGKTGELFFGEGSRLTVL.

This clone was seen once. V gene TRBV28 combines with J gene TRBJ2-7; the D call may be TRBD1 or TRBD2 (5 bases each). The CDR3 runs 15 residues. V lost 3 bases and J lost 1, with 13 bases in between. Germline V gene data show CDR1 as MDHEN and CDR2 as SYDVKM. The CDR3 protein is CASSFEEGRSYEQYF. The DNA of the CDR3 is TGTGCCAGCAGTTTCGAAGAGGGGCGATCCTACGAGCAGTACTTC.

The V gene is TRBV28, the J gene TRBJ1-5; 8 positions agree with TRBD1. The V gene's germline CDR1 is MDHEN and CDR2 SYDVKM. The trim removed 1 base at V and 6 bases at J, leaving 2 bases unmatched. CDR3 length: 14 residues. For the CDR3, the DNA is TGTGCCAGCAGTTTATCAGGGGGCTTTCAGCCCCAGCATTTT. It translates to CASSLSGGFQPQHF.

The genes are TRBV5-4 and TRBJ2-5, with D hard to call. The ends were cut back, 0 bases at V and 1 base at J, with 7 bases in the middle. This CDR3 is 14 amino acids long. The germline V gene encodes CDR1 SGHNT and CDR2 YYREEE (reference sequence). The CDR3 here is CASSLEVGQETQYF. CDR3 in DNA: TGTGCCAGCAGCTTGGAGGTGGGCCAAGAGACCCAGTACTTC.

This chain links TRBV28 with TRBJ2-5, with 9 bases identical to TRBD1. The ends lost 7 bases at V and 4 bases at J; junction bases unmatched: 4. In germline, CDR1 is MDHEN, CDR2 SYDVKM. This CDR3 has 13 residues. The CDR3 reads CASNRDRAETQYF. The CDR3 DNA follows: TGTGCCAGCAATCGGGACAGGGCAGAGACCCAGTACTTC.

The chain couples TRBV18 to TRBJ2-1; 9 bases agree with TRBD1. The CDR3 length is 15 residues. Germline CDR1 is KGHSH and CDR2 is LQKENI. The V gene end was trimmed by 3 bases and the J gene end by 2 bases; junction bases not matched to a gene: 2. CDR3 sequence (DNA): TGTGCCAGCTCACCCACAGGGGGCACCTACAATGAGCAGTTCTTC. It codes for CASSPTGGTYNEQFF.

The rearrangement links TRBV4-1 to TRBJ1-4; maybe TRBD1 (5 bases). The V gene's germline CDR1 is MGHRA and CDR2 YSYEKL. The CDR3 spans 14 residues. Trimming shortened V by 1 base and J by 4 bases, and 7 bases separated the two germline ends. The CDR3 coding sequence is TGCGCCAGCAGCCAAGGAGGGGTTAATGAAAAACTGTTTTTT. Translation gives CASSQGGVNEKLFF.

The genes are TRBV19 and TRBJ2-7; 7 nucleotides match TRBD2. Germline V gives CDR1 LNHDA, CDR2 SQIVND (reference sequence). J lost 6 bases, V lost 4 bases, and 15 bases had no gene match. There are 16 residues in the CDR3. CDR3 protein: CASSRVGSGETVEQYF. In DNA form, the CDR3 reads TGTGCCAGTAGTAGGGTAGGCAGCGGGGAGACGGTCGAGCAGTACTTC. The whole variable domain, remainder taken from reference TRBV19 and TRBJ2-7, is DGGITQSPKYLFRKEGQNVTLSCEQNLNHDAMYWYRQDPGQGLRLIYYSQIVNDFQKGDIAEGYSVSREKKESFPLTVTSAQKNPTAFYLCASSRVGSGETVEQYFGPGTRLTVT.

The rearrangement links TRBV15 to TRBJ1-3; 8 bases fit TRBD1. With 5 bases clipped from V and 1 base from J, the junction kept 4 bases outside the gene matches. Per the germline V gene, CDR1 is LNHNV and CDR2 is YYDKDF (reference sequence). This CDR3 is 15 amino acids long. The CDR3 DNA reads TGTGCCACCAGCGACAGGGGTTTTTCTGGAAACACCATATATTTT. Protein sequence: CATSDRGFSGNTIYF.

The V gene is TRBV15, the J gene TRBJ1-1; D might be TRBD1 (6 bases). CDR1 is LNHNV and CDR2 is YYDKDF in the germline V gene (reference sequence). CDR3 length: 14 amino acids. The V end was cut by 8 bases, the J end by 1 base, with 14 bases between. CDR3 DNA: TGTGCCACCCGCGAACAGGGATCGAACACTGAAGCTTTCTTT. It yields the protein CATREQGSNTEAFF.

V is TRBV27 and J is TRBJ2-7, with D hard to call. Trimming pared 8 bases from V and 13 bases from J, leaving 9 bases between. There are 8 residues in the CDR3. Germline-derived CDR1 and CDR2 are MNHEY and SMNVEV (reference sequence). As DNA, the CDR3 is TGTGCCAGCTCAAAAGGATACTTC. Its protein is CASSKGYF.

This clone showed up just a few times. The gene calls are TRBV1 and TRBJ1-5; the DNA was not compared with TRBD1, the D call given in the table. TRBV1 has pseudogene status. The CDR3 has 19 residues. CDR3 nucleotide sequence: TGCACCAGCAGCCAAGAGGCGGAAAAGGACAGGGGGTGCAGGCAGCCCCAGCATTTT. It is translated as CTSSQEAEKDRGCRQPQHF.

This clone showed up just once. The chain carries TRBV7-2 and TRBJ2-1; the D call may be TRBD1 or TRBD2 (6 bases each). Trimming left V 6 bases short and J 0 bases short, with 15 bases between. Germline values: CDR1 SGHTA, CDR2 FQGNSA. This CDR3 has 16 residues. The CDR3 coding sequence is TGTGCCAGCAGAGGGACTGACAGGAGCTCCTACAATGAGCAGTTCTTC. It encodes CASRGTDRSSYNEQFF.

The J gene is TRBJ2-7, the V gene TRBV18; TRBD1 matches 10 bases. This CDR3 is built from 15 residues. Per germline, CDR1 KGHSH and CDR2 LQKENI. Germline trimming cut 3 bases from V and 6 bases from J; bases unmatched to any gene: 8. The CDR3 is CASSPSRTGGGEQYF. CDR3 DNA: TGTGCCAGCTCACCTTCCCGGACAGGGGGAGGCGAGCAGTACTTC.

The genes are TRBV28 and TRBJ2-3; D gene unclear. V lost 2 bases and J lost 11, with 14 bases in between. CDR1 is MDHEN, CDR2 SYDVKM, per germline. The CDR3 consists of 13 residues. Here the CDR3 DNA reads TGTGCCAGCAGTTTAGTCCCTGGCACCATGCAGTATTTT. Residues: CASSLVPGTMQYF.

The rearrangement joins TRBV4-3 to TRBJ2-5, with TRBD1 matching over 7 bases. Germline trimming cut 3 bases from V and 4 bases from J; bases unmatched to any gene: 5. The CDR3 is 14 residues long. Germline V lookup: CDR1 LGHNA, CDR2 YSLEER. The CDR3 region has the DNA TGCGCCAGCAGCCACCTGACAGGGACAGAGACCCAGTACTTC. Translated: CASSHLTGTETQYF.

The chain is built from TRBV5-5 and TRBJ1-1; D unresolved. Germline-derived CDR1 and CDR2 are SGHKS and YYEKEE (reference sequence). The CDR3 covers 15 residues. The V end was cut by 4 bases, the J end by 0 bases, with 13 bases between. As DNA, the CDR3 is TGTGCCAGCAGCCCAGGACGGCAGATGAACACTGAAGCTTTCTTT. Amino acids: CASSPGRQMNTEAFF.